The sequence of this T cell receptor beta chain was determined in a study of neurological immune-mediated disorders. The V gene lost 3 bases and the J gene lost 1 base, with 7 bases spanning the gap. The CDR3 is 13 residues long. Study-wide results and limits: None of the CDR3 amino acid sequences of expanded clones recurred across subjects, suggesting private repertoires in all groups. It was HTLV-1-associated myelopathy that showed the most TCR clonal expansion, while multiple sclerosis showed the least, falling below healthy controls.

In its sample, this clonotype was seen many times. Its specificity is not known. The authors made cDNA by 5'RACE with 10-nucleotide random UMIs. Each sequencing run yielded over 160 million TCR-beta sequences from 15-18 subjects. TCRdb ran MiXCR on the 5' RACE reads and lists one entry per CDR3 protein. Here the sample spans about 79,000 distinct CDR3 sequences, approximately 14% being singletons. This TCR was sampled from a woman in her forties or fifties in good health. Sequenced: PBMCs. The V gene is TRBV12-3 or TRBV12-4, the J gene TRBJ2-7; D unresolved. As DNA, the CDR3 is TGTGCCAGCAGTTTCGGCACTTCCTACGAGCAGTACTTC. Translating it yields CASSFGTSYEQYF.